The 20 T cell receptor beta chains listed next were all sequenced from one sample in a study of cytomegalovirus exposure and HLA in healthy donors. PCR was performed using 60 Vbeta and 13 Jbeta primers. Some clones are missing from TCRdb's copy, which holds only in-frame ones; the method was immunoSEQ multiplex PCR. Seen in this sample are some 150,000 clones; the ten most common clones hold approximately 2%. Material for sequencing was PBMCs. Receptors were obtained from a woman aged 18-35 years in good health and CMV-seronegative.

The chain recombines TRBV6-1 with TRBJ2-5; no reliable D call. Trimming left V 4 bases short and J 2 bases short, with 8 bases between. Germline V lookup: CDR1 MNHNS, CDR2 SASEGT. CDR3 length equals 13 residues. Here the CDR3 reads CASSVESQETQYF. The CDR3 DNA reads as TGTGCCAGCAGTGTCGAGTCTCAAGAGACCCAGTACTTC.

V gene TRBV7-2 combines with J gene TRBJ2-1, with 9 bases matching TRBD2. This CDR3 has 15 residues. CDR1 and CDR2 from the germline V gene are SGHTA and FQGNSA. Trimming cost V 5 bases and J 6 bases; bases outside gene matches: 8. The CDR3 reads CASSPRIAGANEQFF. The DNA of the CDR3 is TGTGCCAGCAGCCCCCGGATAGCGGGAGCCAATGAGCAGTTCTTC. Combining the CDR3 with reference TRBV7-2 and TRBJ2-1 gives the whole variable domain GAGVSQSPSNKVTEKGKDVELRCDPISGHTALYWYRQSLGQGLEFLIYFQGNSAPDKSGLPSDRFSAERTGGSVSTLTIQRTQQEDSAVYLCASSPRIAGANEQFFGPGTRLTVL.

This chain uses TRBV5-6 with TRBJ1-6; 7 bases align to TRBD1. Germline lookup yields CDR1 SGHDT and CDR2 YYEEEE. There are 15 residues in the CDR3. The trim removed 4 bases at V and 7 bases at J, leaving 8 bases unmatched. CDR3 DNA: TGTGCCAGCAGCCTTATGGACAGGCCGAATTCACCCCTCCACTTT. Protein product: CASSLMDRPNSPLHF.

The chain joins TRBV11-2 to TRBJ2-3, with 12 nucleotides matching TRBD2. The CDR3 consists of 16 residues. Per germline, CDR1 SGHAT and CDR2 FQNNGV. Unmatched junction bases numbered 8, after V lost 5 bases and J lost 5 bases. CDR3 bases: TGTGCCAGCAGCGCCCAGACTAGCGGGAGTGGAGATACGCAGTATTTT. It yields the protein CASSAQTSGSGDTQYF.

The chain has TRBV6-6 and TRBJ2-1, with D unclear. Germline loops: CDR1 MNHNY, CDR2 SVGAGI (reference sequence). V lost 5 bases and J lost 0, with 2 bases in between. The CDR3 covers 12 residues. The CDR3 spells CASSLSYNEQFF. The CDR3 nucleotides read TGTGCCAGCAGTCTCTCCTACAATGAGCAGTTCTTC.

The rearrangement links TRBV29-1 to TRBJ2-3; no reliable D call. Germline CDR1 SQVTM, CDR2 ANQGSEA. V lost 7 bases and J lost 5, with 7 bases in between. The CDR3 covers 10 residues. CDR3 amino acids: CSGREDTQYF. The DNA for the CDR3 is TGCAGCGGCCGCGAAGATACGCAGTATTTT.

The V gene is TRBV2, the J gene TRBJ2-3; 12 nucleotides match TRBD2. CDR1 and CDR2 (germline): SNHLY, FYNNEI. The CDR3 extends over 16 amino acids. J gave up 4 bases and V 1 base, and 3 bases lay outside the gene matches. Here the CDR3 reads CASSEGLAGGADTQYF. Written as DNA, the CDR3 is TGTGCCAGCAGTGAAGGCCTAGCGGGAGGGGCAGATACGCAGTATTTT.

The V gene is TRBV27, the J gene TRBJ2-5, with 15 positions matching TRBD2. The V gene end was trimmed by 4 bases and the J gene end by 4 bases; junction bases not matched to a gene: 10. In germline, CDR1 is MNHEY, CDR2 SMNVEV (reference sequence). This CDR3 has 18 residues. CDR3 in amino acids: CASSSPGLAGGDGETQYF. In DNA form, the CDR3 reads TGTGCCAGCAGTTCACCGGGACTAGCGGGAGGTGACGGAGAGACCCAGTACTTC.

The genes are TRBV9 and TRBJ2-3; tentatively, D is TRBD2 (5 bases). V lost 0 bases and J lost 5, with 13 bases in between. The CDR3 has 15 amino acids. Germline V gene sequence: CDR1 SGDLS, CDR2 YYNGEE. CDR3 bases: TGTGCCAGCAGCGTAGGAGGGAGTTATTTAGATACGCAGTATTTT. Translation gives CASSVGGSYLDTQYF.

V and J are TRBV7-8 and TRBJ1-2; possible D gene TRBD1, 5 bases. In germline, CDR1 is SGHVS, CDR2 FQNEAQ. The CDR3 contains 13 residues. Trimming removed 3 bases from V and 6 bases from J, with 11 bases in between. As DNA, the CDR3 is TGTGCCAGCAGCTTTTCCTTCAGGGATGGCTACACCTTC. This gives the protein CASSFSFRDGYTF.

The CDR3 loop is CSVSGRAKDTQYF. CDR3 DNA sequence: TGCAGCGTAAGCGGGAGGGCCAAGGATACGCAGTATTTT. The chain joins TRBV29-1 to TRBJ2-3, with 10 nucleotides matching TRBD2. Germline trimming cut 6 bases from V and 6 bases from J; bases unmatched to any gene: 6. Germline V gene data show CDR1 as SQVTM and CDR2 as ANQGSEA. CDR3 length: 13 residues.

This chain joins TRBV18 and TRBJ2-3; the match to TRBD1 covers 7 bases. With V trimmed by 0 bases and J by 1 base, 1 base remained unmatched. CDR3 size: 15 residues. From germline, CDR1 is KGHSH and CDR2 LQKENI. CDR3 residues: CASSPPTGGTDTQYF. DNA for the CDR3: TGTGCCAGCTCACCACCTACAGGGGGCACAGATACGCAGTATTTT. Filled out from reference TRBV18 and TRBJ2-3, the complete variable domain reads NAGVMQNPRHLVRRRGQEARLRCSPMKGHSHVYWYRQLPEEGLKFMVYLQKENIIDESGMPKERFSAEFPKEGPSILRIQQVVRGDSAAYFCASSPPTGGTDTQYFGPGTRLTVL.

The rearrangement uses TRBV15 and TRBJ2-5; D might be TRBD1 (5 bases). The CDR3 loop spans 15 amino acids. Trimming shortened V by 0 bases and J by 2 bases, and 10 bases separated the two germline ends. CDR1 LNHNV and CDR2 YYDKDF come from the germline V gene (reference sequence). The DNA of the CDR3 is TGTGCCACCAGCAGAGATCAGGGCCCACAAGAGACCCAGTACTTC. It is translated as CATSRDQGPQETQYF.

The chain combines TRBV19 with TRBJ2-5; 9 bases match TRBD2. V was pared by 5 bases and J by 6 bases, with 10 bases of the junction left unmatched. This CDR3 has 15 amino acids. CDR1 and CDR2 from the germline V gene are LNHDA and SQIVND (reference sequence). The chain's CDR3 is CASSPRAGGVKTQYF. CDR3 DNA: TGTGCCAGTAGTCCTCGAGCGGGGGGCGTGAAGACCCAGTACTTC.

The chain has TRBV30 and TRBJ1-2; D is possibly TRBD1 (5 bases). The V and J ends lost 0 bases and 4 bases respectively, with 15 bases between them. CDR3 length: 15 residues. In germline, CDR1 is GTSNPN, CDR2 SVGIG (reference sequence). The CDR3 region is CAWSVRIQGSYGYTF. CDR3 coding DNA: TGTGCCTGGAGTGTCCGGATCCAGGGATCCTATGGCTACACCTTC.

This chain connects TRBV11-2 to TRBJ2-2; D may be TRBD1 (5 bases). The CDR3 has 13 amino acids. CDR1 SGHAT and CDR2 FQNNGV come from the germline V gene. The germline V and J ends were trimmed by 5 bases and 7 bases, with 11 bases remaining between them. As DNA, the CDR3 is TGTGCCAGCAGCATGGCGCAGGGCGGGGAGCTGTTTTTT. Its protein product is CASSMAQGGELFF.

This rearrangement joins TRBV11-3 to TRBJ1-3; D is unclear. Germline CDR1 SGHNT, CDR2 YENEEA. This CDR3 region has 12 residues. The V gene lost 5 bases and the J gene lost 4 bases, with 6 bases spanning the gap. CDR3 in DNA: TGTGCCAGCAGCGCTGCGGGAAACACCATATATTTT. This encodes CASSAAGNTIYF.

On this clone: The same CDR3 is also encoded by other DNA sequences in this sample. The chain links TRBV7-9 to TRBJ2-7; a weak D match, TRBD1 (6 bases). The CDR3 consists of 12 residues. V was cut by 4 bases and J by 4 bases, with 8 bases left in between. The germline V gene encodes CDR1 SEHNR and CDR2 FQNEAQ (reference sequence). The CDR3 reads CASSSQGYEQYF. The CDR3 DNA reads as TGTGCCAGCAGCTCACAGGGTTACGAGCAGTACTTC.

V usage is TRBV7-8 and J usage is TRBJ2-3; 9 nucleotides agree with TRBD2. The CDR3 covers 18 residues. Per germline, CDR1 SGHVS and CDR2 FQNEAQ. V lost 0 bases and J lost 0; bases outside the gene matches: 7. The CDR3: CASSLAAGGGLSTDTQYF. DNA of the CDR3: TGTGCCAGCAGCTTAGCGGCGGGAGGGGGTCTCAGCACAGATACGCAGTATTTT.

The V gene is TRBV25-1, the J gene TRBJ1-1, with D maybe TRBD1 (6 bases). V was clipped by 5 bases and J by 5 bases, with 18 bases between them. This CDR3 comprises 15 residues. Germline V gene lookup returns CDR1 MGHDK and CDR2 SYGVNS. DNA of the CDR3: TGTGCCAGCAGTTCACGGGACACCCCGTGGACTGAAGCTTTCTTT. Its translation is CASSSRDTPWTEAFF.